This record concerns one T cell receptor beta chain sequence. Its antigen is unknown. This specimen comes from a study of Ad26.COV2.S vaccination and SARS-CoV-2 variants. The wider study: In the COV1001 trial, the donor was in the Ad26.COV2.S arm.

Overall study results and limits: Greater spike-specific TCR breadth was seen in vaccine recipients than in placebo recipients.

Trimming shortened V by 10 bases and J by 4 bases, and 20 bases separated the two germline ends. The CDR3 covers 15 residues. Germline CDR1 and CDR2: MNHEY and SVGAGI. Using immunoSEQ multiplex PCR, the repertoire was profiled, and TCRdb retains in-frame clones only, with some absent. Of hundreds of thousands of clones in the sample, 70% to 90% were seen once. The treatment here: around 19 received Ad26.COV2.S at low or high dose, single or two shots; roughly five received placebo; per-sample allocation not given. Day 63 following the first vaccine or placebo injection was when the samples were taken.

The TCR originated in a person between 18 and 65 years old who received the Ad26.COV2.S COVID-19 vaccine or a placebo. The chain employs TRBV6-5 and TRBJ1-3; perhaps TRBD1 as D (5 bases). The starting material was peripheral blood, obtained in a trial of Ad26.COV2.S vaccine versus placebo. CDR3: CATQLRGLSGNTIYF. DNA for the CDR3: TGTGCCACCCAGTTACGGGGACTCTCCGGAAACACCATATATTTT.